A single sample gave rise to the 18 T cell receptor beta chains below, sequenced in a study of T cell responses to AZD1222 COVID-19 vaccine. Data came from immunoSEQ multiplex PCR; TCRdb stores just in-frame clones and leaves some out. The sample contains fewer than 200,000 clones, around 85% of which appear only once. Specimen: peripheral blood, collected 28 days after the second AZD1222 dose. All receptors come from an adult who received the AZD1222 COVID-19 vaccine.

In DNA form, the CDR3 reads TGTGCCAGCAGCCAAGCAGCCGGGACAGCTTACGAGCAGTACTTC. This codes for CASSQAAGTAYEQYF. The chain couples TRBV3-1 (or the pseudogene TRBV3-2) to TRBJ2-7; 7 bases are a match to TRBD1. The CDR3 consists of 15 residues. Germline V gene sequence: CDR1 LGHDT, CDR2 YNNKEL (reference sequence). The junction had 7 bases not matched to a gene; V was cut back by 1 base and J by 4 bases.

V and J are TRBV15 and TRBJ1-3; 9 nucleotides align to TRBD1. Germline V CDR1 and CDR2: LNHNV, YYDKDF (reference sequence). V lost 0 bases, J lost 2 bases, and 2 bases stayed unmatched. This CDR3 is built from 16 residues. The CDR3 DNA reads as TGTGCCACCAGCAGAGAGAGACAGGGGGCTGGAAACACCATATATTTT. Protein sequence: CATSRERQGAGNTIYF.

CDR3 amino acids: CASSDAGLNSPLHF. CDR3 bases: TGTGCCAGCAGCGACGCCGGGCTTAATTCACCCCTCCACTTT. The chain is built from TRBV3-1 (or the pseudogene TRBV3-2) and TRBJ1-6; D not resolved. Germline CDR1 and CDR2: LGHDT and YNNKEL (reference sequence). V was pared by 5 bases and J by 6 bases, with 11 bases between. The CDR3 has 14 amino acids.

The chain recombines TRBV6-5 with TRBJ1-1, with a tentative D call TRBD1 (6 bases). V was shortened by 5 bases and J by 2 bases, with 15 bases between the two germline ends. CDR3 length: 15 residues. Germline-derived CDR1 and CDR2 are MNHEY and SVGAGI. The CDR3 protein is CASSRGATPNTEAFF. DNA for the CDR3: TGTGCCAGCAGTCGGGGGGCTACTCCAAACACTGAAGCTTTCTTT.

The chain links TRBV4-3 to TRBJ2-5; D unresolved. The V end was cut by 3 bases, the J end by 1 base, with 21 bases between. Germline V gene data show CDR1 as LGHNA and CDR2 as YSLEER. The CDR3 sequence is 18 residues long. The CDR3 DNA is TGCGCCAGCAGCCAGGCTCTCGCTTCCGAGGCGTCCCAAGAGACCCAGTACTTC. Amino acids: CASSQALASEASQETQYF.

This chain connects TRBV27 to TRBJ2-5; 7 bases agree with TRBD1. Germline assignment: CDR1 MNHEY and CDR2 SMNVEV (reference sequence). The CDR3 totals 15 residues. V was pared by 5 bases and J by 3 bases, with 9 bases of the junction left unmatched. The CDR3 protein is CASSTRDSFKETQYF. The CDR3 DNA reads TGTGCCAGCAGTACTCGGGACAGCTTTAAAGAGACCCAGTACTTC.

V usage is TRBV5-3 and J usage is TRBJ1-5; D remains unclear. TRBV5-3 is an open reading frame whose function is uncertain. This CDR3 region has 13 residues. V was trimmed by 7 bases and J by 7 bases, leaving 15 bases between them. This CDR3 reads CARFSTTEQPQHF. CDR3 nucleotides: TGTGCCAGATTTTCAACTACGGAACAGCCCCAGCATTTT.

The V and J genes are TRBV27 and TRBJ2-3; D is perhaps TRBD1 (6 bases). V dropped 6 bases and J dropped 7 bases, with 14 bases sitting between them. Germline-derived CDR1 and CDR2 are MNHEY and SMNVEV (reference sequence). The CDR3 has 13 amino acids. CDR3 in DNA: TGTGCCAGCAGCCGGGACAATGCGTATACGCAGTATTTT. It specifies CASSRDNAYTQYF.

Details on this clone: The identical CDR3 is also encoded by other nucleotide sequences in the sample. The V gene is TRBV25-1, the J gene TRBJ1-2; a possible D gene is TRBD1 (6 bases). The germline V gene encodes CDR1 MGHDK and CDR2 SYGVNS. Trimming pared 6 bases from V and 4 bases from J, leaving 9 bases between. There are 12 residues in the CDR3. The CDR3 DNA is TGTGCCAGCAGCCAGGGGACCTATGGCTACACCTTC. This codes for CASSQGTYGYTF.

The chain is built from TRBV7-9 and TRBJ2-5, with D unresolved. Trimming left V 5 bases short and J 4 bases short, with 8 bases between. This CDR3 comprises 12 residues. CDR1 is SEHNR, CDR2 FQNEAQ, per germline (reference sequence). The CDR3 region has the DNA TGTGCCAGCAGCCCTTCCGGAGAGACCCAGTACTTC. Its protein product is CASSPSGETQYF.

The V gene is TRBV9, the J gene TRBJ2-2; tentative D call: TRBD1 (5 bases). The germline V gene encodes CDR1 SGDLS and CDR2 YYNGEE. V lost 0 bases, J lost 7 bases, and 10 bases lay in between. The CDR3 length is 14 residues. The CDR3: CASSVGGLVGELFF. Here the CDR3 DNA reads TGTGCCAGCAGCGTAGGGGGCCTTGTCGGGGAGCTGTTTTTT.

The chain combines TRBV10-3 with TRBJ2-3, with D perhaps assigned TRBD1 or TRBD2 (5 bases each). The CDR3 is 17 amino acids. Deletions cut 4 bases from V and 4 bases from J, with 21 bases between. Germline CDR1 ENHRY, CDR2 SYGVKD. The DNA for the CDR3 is TGTGCCATCAGTGGCTCCGCTCTGGGGACCTCAGCAGATACGCAGTATTTT. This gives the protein CAISGSALGTSADTQYF.

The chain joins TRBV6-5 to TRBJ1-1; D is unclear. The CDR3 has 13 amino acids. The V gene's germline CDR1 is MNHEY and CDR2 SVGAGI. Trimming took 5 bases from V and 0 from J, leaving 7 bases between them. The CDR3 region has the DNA TGTGCCAGCAGTCGGACGTTGAACACTGAAGCTTTCTTT. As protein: CASSRTLNTEAFF.

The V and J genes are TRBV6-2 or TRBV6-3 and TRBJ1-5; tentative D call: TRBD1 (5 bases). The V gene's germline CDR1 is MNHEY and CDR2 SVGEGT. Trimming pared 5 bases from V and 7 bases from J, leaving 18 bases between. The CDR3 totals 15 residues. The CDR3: CASSKDKDGDQPQHF. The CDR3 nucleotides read TGTGCCAGCAGTAAAGACAAGGACGGGGACCAGCCCCAGCATTTT.

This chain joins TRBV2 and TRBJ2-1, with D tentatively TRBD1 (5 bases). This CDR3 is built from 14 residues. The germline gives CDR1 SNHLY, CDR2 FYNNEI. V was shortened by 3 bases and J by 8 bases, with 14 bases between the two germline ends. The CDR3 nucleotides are TGTGCCAGCAGTGAGGGGCTAAGTTCGTATGAGCAGTTCTTC. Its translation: CASSEGLSSYEQFF.

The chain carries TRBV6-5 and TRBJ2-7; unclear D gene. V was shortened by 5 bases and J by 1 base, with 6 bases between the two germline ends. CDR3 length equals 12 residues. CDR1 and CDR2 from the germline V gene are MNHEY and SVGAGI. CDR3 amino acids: CASSITSYEQYF. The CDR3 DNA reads TGTGCCAGCAGTATTACATCCTACGAGCAGTACTTC.

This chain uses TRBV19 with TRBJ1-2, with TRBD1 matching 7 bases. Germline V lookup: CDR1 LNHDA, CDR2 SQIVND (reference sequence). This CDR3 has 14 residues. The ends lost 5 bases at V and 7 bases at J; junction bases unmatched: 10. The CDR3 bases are TGTGCCAGTAGTTACGGACAGGACCTTCGTGGCTACACCTTC. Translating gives CASSYGQDLRGYTF.

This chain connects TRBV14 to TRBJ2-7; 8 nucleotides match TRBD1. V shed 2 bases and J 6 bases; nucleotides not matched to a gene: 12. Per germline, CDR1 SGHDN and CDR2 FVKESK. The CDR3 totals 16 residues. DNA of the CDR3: TGTGCCAGCAGCCAATACGAAGACAGGGGACGGGGCGAGCAGTACTTC. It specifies CASSQYEDRGRGEQYF.